The present T cell receptor beta chain was sequenced within a study of T cells expressing NK-cell markers. Germline V gene data show CDR1 as SGHRS and CDR2 as YFSETQ. This CDR3 spans 14 amino acids. Template switching by 5'RACE with UMIs generated the TCR beta cDNA. Each CDR3 protein gets one entry in TCRdb, which reprocessed the 5' RACE reads and gives no DNA. This sample's clone table lists 400,000 or so distinct CDR3 sequences. Study conclusions and caveats: Four of the donors also had these clonotypes leading their CD3+CD56-NKG2C+ fraction. As a fraction of CD8+ T cells, dominant NKG2C+ clonotypes reached roughly 1.0-7.0% in 5 to 7 donors.

Note on this clonotype: The antigen remains unidentified.

Sequencing was carried out using blood T cells: a sorted CD56 or NKG2C T cell subset, CD4+ or CD8+ T cells, or bulk PBMC T cells (not recorded which). The TCR comes from a woman in her 50s in good health. The chain uses TRBV5-1 and TRBJ2-7; TCRdb's D gene call, TRBD2, goes unchecked for lack of DNA. This CDR3 is CASSQGNPLDEQYF.